A single sample is the source of the 27 T cell receptor beta chains below, sequenced in a study of T cells in Graves' hyperthyroidism and ophthalmopathy. TCR beta CDR3 regions were amplified from RNA. TCR CDR3 underwent first-round RT-PCR with the HTBI primer set. TCRdb re-analysed the multiplex PCR reads in MiXCR, keeping a single row per CDR3 protein. Of approximately 430,000 distinct CDR3 sequences in the sample, 15% to 19% were seen once. Sequenced sample: blood. The receptors originated from a woman aged 18 to 35 with Graves' hyperthyroidism.

This clonotype came up a few times. The chain carries TRBV9 and TRBJ2-3, with D perhaps TRBD2 (6 bases). CDR3 length: 15 residues. V lost 2 bases, J lost 2 bases, and 12 bases lay in between. Per the germline V gene, CDR1 is SGDLS and CDR2 is YYNGEE. The CDR3 is CASSVRGFVTDTQYF. The CDR3 DNA sequence: TGTGCCAGCAGCGTCCGGGGGTTTGTCACAGATACGCAGTATTTT.

This clonotype has a count of ten or more. V and J are TRBV10-3 and TRBJ1-1; 8 bases align to TRBD1. The V gene's germline CDR1 is ENHRY and CDR2 SYGVKD. There are 14 residues in the CDR3. With V trimmed by 4 bases and J by 4 bases, 5 bases remained unmatched. CDR3 sequence reads: CAISGNTGGTEAFF. The CDR3 DNA reads as TGTGCCATCAGTGGAAACACAGGGGGCACTGAAGCTTTCTTT.

The rearrangement uses TRBV7-9 and TRBJ1-4, with D possibly TRBD1 on 5 matching bases. The germline V gene has CDR1 SEHNR and CDR2 FQNEAQ (reference sequence). The CDR3 covers 17 residues. V lost 3 bases and J 12 bases, leaving 26 bases between the germline ends. CDR3 sequence: CASSLGGGSISFPELFF. As DNA, the CDR3 is TGTGCCAGCAGCTTGGGCGGGGGGTCCATCTCGTTTCCCGAACTGTTTTTT.

This clonotype was seen repeatedly, ten times or more. V and J are TRBV12-3 or TRBV12-4 and TRBJ1-1; no firm D call. This CDR3 is 13 amino acids long. Trimming took 3 bases from V and 4 from J, leaving 9 bases between them. CDR3 DNA sequence: TGTGCCAGCAGTTTCGGGTCCTCCACTGAAGCTTTCTTT. Protein: CASSFGSSTEAFF.

The table lists this clonotype with a few counts. V gene TRBV6-2 or TRBV6-3 combines with J gene TRBJ2-7; tentatively, D is TRBD1 or TRBD2 (5 bases each). Germline CDR1 MNHEY, CDR2 SVGEGT. V dropped 7 bases and J dropped 3 bases, with 16 bases sitting between them. This CDR3 is built from 14 residues. CDR3 DNA sequence: TGTGCCAGCAAACGGGGACGGCAGAGCTACGAGCAGTACTTC. This encodes CASKRGRQSYEQYF.

At least ten counts were recorded for this clonotype. The chain has TRBV18 and TRBJ1-1; perhaps TRBD1 as D (5 bases). Germline assignment: CDR1 KGHSH and CDR2 LQKENI. The CDR3 extends over 16 amino acids. V was cut by 3 bases and J by 5 bases, with 19 bases left in between. As DNA, the CDR3 is TGTGCCAGCTCACCCGACACCACTAGACAGTGGACTGAAGCTTTCTTT. Translation gives CASSPDTTRQWTEAFF.

This clonotype was seen only a few times. V usage is TRBV20-1 and J usage is TRBJ2-1; 9 bases are a match to TRBD2. The length of the CDR3 is 16 residues. Germline trimming cut 0 bases from V and 2 bases from J; bases unmatched to any gene: 5. The germline V gene has CDR1 DFQATT and CDR2 SNEGSKA (reference sequence). The CDR3 region has the DNA TGCAGTGCTAGAGATAAGCGGGGGGCAACCTACAATGAGCAGTTCTTC. Amino acids: CSARDKRGATYNEQFF.

This clonotype has just a few counts. The rearrangement links TRBV3-1 to TRBJ2-1, with 9 bases identical to TRBD2. Germline loops: CDR1 LGHDT, CDR2 YNNKEL (reference sequence). V shed 0 bases, J shed 15 bases, and the junction held 9 bases outside the gene matches. This CDR3 contains 14 residues. Here the CDR3 reads CASSQEGSGGKRFF. The DNA for the CDR3 is TGTGCCAGCAGCCAAGAAGGAAGCGGGGGGAAAAGGTTCTTC.

This clonotype was seen a handful of times. V gene TRBV27 combines with J gene TRBJ1-4, with D perhaps TRBD1 (5 bases). There are 12 residues in the CDR3. Germline CDR1 MNHEY, CDR2 SMNVEV (reference sequence). The V end was cut by 11 bases, the J end by 3 bases, with 10 bases between. The CDR3 here is CASGNSNEKLFF. The CDR3 DNA is TGTGCCTCAGGGAACTCTAATGAAAAACTGTTTTTT.

Only a few counts were recorded for this clonotype. The genes are TRBV28 and TRBJ1-5, with TRBD1 matching 8 bases. Germline CDR1 reads MDHEN; CDR2 reads SYDVKM. Unmatched junction bases numbered 13, after V lost 5 bases and J lost 7 bases. There are 16 residues in the CDR3. CDR3 nucleotide sequence: TGTGCCAGCAGTCCCCACCTCGGACAGGGTTGGCAGCCCCAGCATTTT. Translation: CASSPHLGQGWQPQHF.

This clonotype showed up just a few times. This chain connects TRBV29-1 to TRBJ2-1, with D possibly called TRBD1 or TRBD2 (5 bases each). Germline assignment: CDR1 SQVTM and CDR2 ANQGSEA. This CDR3 is built from 13 residues. As DNA, the CDR3 is TGCACCCTTCAAGGGGACCCCCAGGATGAGCAGTTCTTC. It translates to CTLQGDPQDEQFF.

The chain is built from TRBV7-8 and TRBJ2-2; TRBD1 matches at 9 bases. V gave up 10 bases and J gave up 2 bases; unmatched junction bases: 5. Germline V gives CDR1 SGHVS, CDR2 FQNEAQ. The CDR3 contains 14 residues. The CDR3 spells CATRDRVNTGELFF. The CDR3, as DNA: TGTGCCACCAGGGACAGGGTAAACACCGGGGAGCTGTTTTTT.

Comments on this clonotype: One end of the junction is discordant with germline, which a read error may explain. J is TRBJ2-7 and V is TRBV12-3 or TRBV12-4, with D tentatively TRBD1 (6 bases). CDR3 length equals 12 residues. For the CDR3, the DNA is TGTGCCAGCAGTTTATACGATGGACAGCCGAACTTC. Protein sequence: CASSLYDGQPNF.

This clonotype was recorded at least ten times. This chain links TRBV28 with TRBJ1-1; 7 bases are shared with TRBD1. CDR1 and CDR2 from the germline V gene are MDHEN and SYDVKM. The CDR3 totals 14 residues. V was pared by 3 bases and J by 4 bases, with 5 bases of the junction left unmatched. DNA of the CDR3: TGTGCCAGCAGTTTGAGACAGGGAGGCACTGAAGCTTTCTTT. Its protein product is CASSLRQGGTEAFF.

The chain couples TRBV4-2 to TRBJ2-1, with TRBD2 as a possible D gene (8 bases). The CDR3 is made up of 14 amino acids. Germline loops: CDR1 LGHNA, CDR2 YNFKEQ. Between the trimmed V and J ends, which lost 7 bases and 10 bases, there was a span of 20 bases. The CDR3 DNA reads TGTGCCAGCACGTCCGAGGGACTAGGGGGCGAGCAGTTCTTC. The encoded protein is CASTSEGLGGEQFF.

The sample holds a few counts of this clonotype. The V call is TRBV18, the J call TRBJ2-2; D could derive from TRBD1 or TRBD2 (5 bases each). CDR1 KGHSH and CDR2 LQKENI come from the germline V gene. The CDR3 runs to 15 residues. Trimming removed 0 bases at V and 9 bases at J, with 14 bases between. CDR3 loop: CASSPPFQGVRELFF. For the CDR3, the DNA is TGTGCCAGCTCACCACCTTTCCAGGGAGTGCGGGAGCTGTTTTTT. Full variable domain (outside the CDR3, taken from reference TRBV18 and TRBJ2-2): NAGVMQNPRHLVRRRGQEARLRCSPMKGHSHVYWYRQLPEEGLKFMVYLQKENIIDESGMPKERFSAEFPKEGPSILRIQQVVRGDSAAYFCASSPPFQGVRELFFGEGSRLTVL.

The rearrangement links TRBV19 to TRBJ2-5; no clear D. The CDR3 contains 14 residues. The V gene's germline CDR1 is LNHDA and CDR2 SQIVND (reference sequence). The V end was cut by 5 bases, the J end by 5 bases, with 15 bases between. The CDR3 region is CASSPQSFAETQYF. DNA of the CDR3: TGTGCCAGTAGTCCCCAGTCCTTCGCGGAGACCCAGTACTTC.

This clonotype was seen a few times. The genes are TRBV6-5 and TRBJ1-6, with no clear D. Germline lookup yields CDR1 MNHEY and CDR2 SVGAGI. The CDR3 runs 15 residues. V gave up 0 bases and J gave up 7 bases, with 10 bases separating them. CDR3 coding DNA: TGTGCCAGCAGTTACTCGGAGACCTTAAATTCACCCCTCCACTTT. Translation: CASSYSETLNSPLHF.

This clonotype appeared many times. The V gene is TRBV4-3, the J gene TRBJ1-2; tentative D call: TRBD1 (6 bases). Trimming stripped 4 bases from V and 0 bases from J, with 15 bases between. Germline CDR1 is LGHNA and CDR2 is YSLEER. The CDR3 consists of 16 residues. CDR3 bases: TGCGCCAGCAGCCGGAGACAGGTGAAAGCTAACTATGGCTACACCTTC. As protein: CASSRRQVKANYGYTF.

This clonotype was seen repeatedly, ten times or more. V gene TRBV27 combines with J gene TRBJ2-5; TRBD1 matches at 8 bases. With 6 bases clipped from V and 5 bases from J, the junction kept 14 bases outside the gene matches. The V gene's germline CDR1 is MNHEY and CDR2 SMNVEV (reference sequence). This CDR3 region has 16 residues. The CDR3 sequence is CASSQGEQGVRETQYF. CDR3 coding DNA: TGTGCCAGCAGCCAAGGCGAACAGGGGGTGCGTGAGACCCAGTACTTC.

This clonotype was seen many times. V gene TRBV6-2 or TRBV6-3 combines with J gene TRBJ2-7; D remains ambiguous. The length of the CDR3 is 13 residues. With 0 bases removed from V and 4 bases from J, the gap between germline ends came to 7 bases. The germline gives CDR1 MNHEY, CDR2 SVGEGT. The CDR3 protein is CASSYSNVYEQYF. In DNA, the CDR3 is TGTGCCAGCAGTTACTCTAACGTATACGAGCAGTACTTC.

The chain couples TRBV13 to TRBJ2-4; D is possibly TRBD1 or TRBD2 (5 bases each). V gave up 5 bases and J gave up 8 bases, with 16 bases separating them. Germline values: CDR1 PRHDT, CDR2 FYEKMQ (reference sequence). The CDR3 is 14 residues long. This chain's CDR3 is CASSTGLQGDIQYF. CDR3 in DNA: TGTGCCAGCAGCACCGGACTGCAGGGAGACATTCAGTACTTC.

V usage is TRBV27 and J usage is TRBJ2-7, with D perhaps matching TRBD1 (5 bases). Germline CDR1 reads MNHEY; CDR2 reads SMNVEV (reference sequence). The CDR3 is made up of 14 amino acids. Trimming left V 6 bases short and J 0 bases short, with 12 bases between. CDR3 loop: CASSLTVVSYEQYF. In DNA, the CDR3 is TGTGCCAGCAGCCTGACAGTAGTCTCCTACGAGCAGTACTTC.

This clonotype was observed many times. The chain uses TRBV7-6 and TRBJ1-1; D is unresolved. The length of the CDR3 is 16 residues. The V end was cut by 5 bases, the J end by 6 bases, with 22 bases between. The germline V gene encodes CDR1 SGHVS and CDR2 FNYEAQ. The CDR3 DNA sequence: TGTGCCAGCAGCGCGGGTCTTTTGGGAATTAACTCTGAAGCTTTCTTT. As protein: CASSAGLLGINSEAFF.

This chain uses TRBV20-1 with TRBJ2-1; 7 positions match TRBD2. V lost 0 bases, J lost 3 bases, and 5 bases stayed unmatched. Germline V gene lookup returns CDR1 DFQATT and CDR2 SNEGSKA (reference sequence). The CDR3 is made up of 15 amino acids. For the CDR3, the DNA is TGCAGTGCTAGAGATTTACGGGAGGACTACAATGAGCAGTTCTTC. Its translation is CSARDLREDYNEQFF.

The genes are TRBV3-1 and TRBJ2-5; D is possibly TRBD2 (5 bases). The CDR3 loop spans 15 amino acids. Germline V gene lookup returns CDR1 LGHDT and CDR2 YNNKEL (reference sequence). V dropped 0 bases and J dropped 10 bases, with 18 bases sitting between them. CDR3: CASSQDLGESQIQYF. The CDR3 region has the DNA TGTGCCAGCAGCCAAGATCTCGGGGAATCGCAGATCCAGTACTTC.

V is TRBV6-1 and J is TRBJ2-4; 10 bases are shared with TRBD2. The CDR3 loop spans 18 amino acids. V gave up 1 base and J gave up 1 base; unmatched junction bases: 7. From germline, CDR1 is MNHNS and CDR2 SASEGT. This CDR3 is CASSEVPAGGRAKNIQYF. In DNA, the CDR3 is TGTGCCAGCAGTGAAGTGCCAGCGGGGGGGCGCGCCAAAAACATTCAGTACTTC.